The 19 T cell receptor beta chains below come from one sample, sequenced in a study of blood T cell repertoires in COVID-19 (TCRdb year 2020). The method behind the library was the immunoSEQ multiplex PCR assay. The table was pulled from immuneACCESS by TCRdb, which kept in-frame rearrangements only. Such tables lose some clones; where checked, under half of the loss comes from unresolved V genes, and the rest has no known cause. The sample table shows fewer than 250,000 clones, and approximately 90% are seen once. Roughly 0.7% of the sample is taken by the ten largest. Sequencing used peripheral blood. These TCRs come from a man aged 35-49 years with acute or convalescent COVID-19.

The chain couples TRBV5-4 to TRBJ1-1, with a tentative D call TRBD1 (6 bases). Germline CDR1 SGHNT, CDR2 YYREEE (reference sequence). This CDR3 is built from 16 residues. Trimming took off 3 bases at V and 1 base at J, with 16 bases between the two ends. CDR3 sequence (DNA): TGTGCCAGCAGCTACAGGGTTAGGGTAGGGAACACTGAAGCTTTCTTT. As protein: CASSYRVRVGNTEAFF. The variable domain in full, completed from reference TRBV5-4 and TRBJ1-1, reads ETGVTQSPTHLIKTRGQQVTLRCSSQSGHNTVSWYQQALGQGPQFIFQYYREEENGRGNFPPRFSGLQFPNYSSELNVNALELDDSALYLCASSYRVRVGNTEAFFGQGTRLTVV.

V gene TRBV7-9 combines with J gene TRBJ2-7, with 11 bases that match TRBD2. Trimming took 4 bases from V and 6 from J; bases not matched to a gene: 11. The CDR3 totals 16 residues. The germline V gene has CDR1 SEHNR and CDR2 FQNEAQ (reference sequence). The CDR3 coding sequence is TGTGCCAGCAGCTGGGGCCTAGCGGGAGGAAGGGGCGAGCAGTACTTC. This encodes CASSWGLAGGRGEQYF.

The rearrangement uses TRBV18 and TRBJ1-4, with 8 bases fitting TRBD1. The V gene end was trimmed by 6 bases and the J gene end by 6 bases; junction bases not matched to a gene: 6. The CDR3 totals 14 residues. CDR1 and CDR2 from the germline V gene are KGHSH and LQKENI. CDR3 DNA sequence: TGTGCCAGCTCCCGGACAGGGAATGATGAAAAACTGTTTTTT. Translating it yields CASSRTGNDEKLFF. The whole variable domain, filled in from reference TRBV18 and TRBJ1-4, reads NAGVMQNPRHLVRRRGQEARLRCSPMKGHSHVYWYRQLPEEGLKFMVYLQKENIIDESGMPKERFSAEFPKEGPSILRIQQVVRGDSAAYFCASSRTGNDEKLFFGSGTQLSVL.

Remarks on this clone: The junction differs from germline at one of its ends, possibly a read error. The chain is built from TRBV14 and TRBJ1-1; no definite D call. The CDR3 spans 11 residues. CDR1 is SGHDN and CDR2 is FVKESK in the germline V gene. CDR3 DNA: TGTGCCAGCAGCCAAGGGAGGAATCCGGTCTTT. Translated: CASSQGRNPVF.

The CDR3 is CASSLRLSGSYNEQFF. DNA for the CDR3: TGTGCCAGCAGCCTACGACTATCGGGGTCATACAATGAGCAGTTCTTC. This chain uses TRBV7-9 with TRBJ2-1; TRBD2 is a possible D gene (5 bases). Trimming left V 5 bases short and J 4 bases short, with 18 bases between. Germline CDR1 and CDR2: SEHNR and FQNEAQ (reference sequence). The CDR3 length is 16 residues. Full variable domain (remainder filled in from reference TRBV7-9 and TRBJ2-1): DTGVSQNPRHKITKRGQNVTFRCDPISEHNRLYWYRQTLGQGPEFLTYFQNEAQLEKSRLLSDRFSAERPKGSFSTLEIQRTEQGDSAMYLCASSLRLSGSYNEQFFGPGTRLTVL.

V and J are TRBV5-1 and TRBJ1-2, with TRBD1 matching over 8 bases. Germline V gene data show CDR1 as SGHRS and CDR2 as YFSETQ. Trimming cost V 4 bases and J 3 bases; bases outside gene matches: 5. The CDR3 totals 14 residues. The CDR3 reads CASSTGQGHYGYTF. CDR3 nucleotide sequence: TGCGCCAGCAGCACCGGACAGGGTCACTATGGCTACACCTTC. The whole variable domain, remainder taken from reference TRBV5-1 and TRBJ1-2, is KAGVTQTPRYLIKTRGQQVTLSCSPISGHRSVSWYQQTPGQGLQFLFEYFSETQRNKGNFPGRFSGRQFSNSRSEMNVSTLELGDSALYLCASSTGQGHYGYTFGSGTRLTVV.

This clone has a single count. This sequence joins TRBV10-2 and TRBJ2-7; 11 nucleotides match TRBD1. Per germline, CDR1 WSHSY and CDR2 SAAADI. The CDR3 runs to 14 residues. The V gene end was trimmed by 7 bases and the J gene end by 4 bases; junction bases not matched to a gene: 6. As DNA, the CDR3 is TGCGCCAGCATGGGGACAGGGGGAAGGTACGAGCAGTACTTC. Residues: CASMGTGGRYEQYF.

The genes are TRBV6-5 and TRBJ1-2; 8 bases agree with TRBD1. The CDR3 consists of 15 residues. V lost 5 bases and J lost 1; bases outside the gene matches: 6. Germline loops: CDR1 MNHEY, CDR2 SVGAGI. In DNA form, the CDR3 reads TGTGCCAGCAGTAGGGACAGGAATAGTAACTATGGCTACACCTTC. The encoded protein is CASSRDRNSNYGYTF.

This chain joins TRBV6-2 or TRBV6-3 and TRBJ1-1; a weak D match, TRBD1 (6 bases). Germline V gene data show CDR1 as MNHEY and CDR2 as SVGEGT. The CDR3 contains 16 residues. Trimming removed 2 bases from V and 1 base from J, with 14 bases in between. The CDR3 here is CASSYGTSRQNTEAFF. The DNA for the CDR3 is TGTGCCAGCAGTTACGGGACATCCCGGCAGAACACTGAAGCTTTCTTT.

The V gene is TRBV23-1, the J gene TRBJ2-7, with 8 bases fitting TRBD1. TRBV23-1 is recorded as an ORF, its role being uncertain. The CDR3 has 16 amino acids. After removal of 3 bases from V and 2 bases from J, the junction contained 9 bases not matched to a gene. As DNA, the CDR3 is TGCGCCAGCAGTCACCGAAGGACAGGGTCGACCTACGAGCAGTACTTC. Its protein is CASSHRRTGSTYEQYF.

V gene TRBV5-1 combines with J gene TRBJ2-2, with D possibly being TRBD2 (6 bases). CDR3 length equals 13 residues. The V end was cut by 0 bases, the J end by 7 bases, with 7 bases between. Germline lookup yields CDR1 SGHRS and CDR2 YFSETQ. CDR3 sequence reads: CASSLVGGGELFF. CDR3 DNA sequence: TGCGCCAGCAGCTTGGTCGGGGGCGGGGAGCTGTTTTTT.

The chain carries TRBV9 and TRBJ2-7; D is perhaps TRBD1 (7 bases). Germline V lookup: CDR1 SGDLS, CDR2 YYNGEE. V was shortened by 2 bases and J by 2 bases, with 11 bases between the two germline ends. The CDR3 is 14 amino acids. This CDR3 is CASSVGGGPYEQYF. CDR3 bases: TGTGCCAGCAGCGTCGGAGGGGGCCCCTACGAGCAGTACTTC.

The chain recombines TRBV29-1 with TRBJ1-2, with D perhaps TRBD1 (5 bases). The V gene's germline CDR1 is SQVTM and CDR2 ANQGSEA. This CDR3 region has 11 residues. V shed 7 bases and J shed 8 bases, with 14 bases lying between them. This CDR3 is CSGGGRDGYTF. In nucleotides, the CDR3 is TGCAGCGGCGGAGGGAGGGACGGCTACACCTTC. Full variable domain (rest looked up from reference TRBV29-1 and TRBJ1-2): SAVISQKPSRDICQRGTSLTIQCQVDSQVTMMFWYRQQPGQSLTLIATANQGSEATYESGFVIDKFPISRPNLTFSTLTVSNMSPEDSSIYLCSGGGRDGYTFGSGTRLTVV.

The V and J genes are TRBV28 and TRBJ2-2; 8 nucleotides line up with TRBD2. From germline, CDR1 is MDHEN and CDR2 SYDVKM. The V and J ends lost 8 bases and 4 bases, in that order; junction bases with no gene match: 9. This CDR3 comprises 15 residues. The CDR3 DNA reads as TGTGCCAGCGCGCCGGGGGGGAGGAGCACCGGGGAGCTGTTTTTT. Amino acid sequence: CASAPGGRSTGELFF. The entire variable domain, with the rest obtained from reference TRBV28 and TRBJ2-2, is as follows: DVKVTQSSRYLVKRTGEKVFLECVQDMDHENMFWYRQDPGLGLRLIYFSYDVKMKEKGDIPEGYSVSREKKERFSLILESASTNQTSMYLCASAPGGRSTGELFFGEGSRLTVL.

The V gene is TRBV27, the J gene TRBJ2-2; 8 positions match TRBD2. V dropped 1 base and J dropped 6; count of bases not matched to a gene: 4. The length of the CDR3 is 15 residues. Germline V CDR1 and CDR2: MNHEY, SMNVEV (reference sequence). Written as DNA, the CDR3 is TGTGCCAGCAGTTTATATCCAGCGGGAGCCGGGGAGCTGTTTTTT. Residues: CASSLYPAGAGELFF.

The genes are TRBV30 and TRBJ2-2, with a tentative D call TRBD1 (6 bases). This CDR3 comprises 15 residues. CDR1 is GTSNPN, CDR2 SVGIG, per germline (reference sequence). The V gene lost 1 base and the J gene lost 4 bases, with 13 bases spanning the gap. The DNA of the CDR3 is TGTGCCTGGAGTGGGGACAACCCAGGCACCGGGGAGCTGTTTTTT. It translates to CAWSGDNPGTGELFF.

The genes are TRBV2 and TRBJ1-3, with 7 bases identical to TRBD1. Germline CDR1 reads SNHLY; CDR2 reads FYNNEI. J was trimmed by 8 bases and V by 6 bases; bases with no gene match: 4. CDR3 length equals 12 residues. The CDR3 region has the DNA TGTGCCAGCAGCACAGGGGAATACACCATATATTTT. It translates to CASSTGEYTIYF.

The chain combines TRBV3-1 (or the pseudogene TRBV3-2) with TRBJ2-4; 8 bases align to TRBD1. J gave up 6 bases and V 2 bases, and 6 bases lay outside the gene matches. Germline V CDR1 and CDR2: LGHDT, YNNKEL (reference sequence). This CDR3 comprises 15 residues. CDR3 DNA sequence: TGTGCCAGCAGCCAACCTACAGGGGGACGAAACATTCAGTACTTC. It specifies CASSQPTGGRNIQYF.

The chain combines TRBV9 with TRBJ1-6; D remains unclear. V shed 3 bases and J shed 7 bases, with 11 bases lying between them. Germline CDR1 is SGDLS and CDR2 is YYNGEE. The CDR3 length is 14 residues. Here the CDR3 DNA reads TGTGCCAGCAGCGCCCGAAGCCTCAATTCACCCCTCCACTTT. Its protein is CASSARSLNSPLHF.